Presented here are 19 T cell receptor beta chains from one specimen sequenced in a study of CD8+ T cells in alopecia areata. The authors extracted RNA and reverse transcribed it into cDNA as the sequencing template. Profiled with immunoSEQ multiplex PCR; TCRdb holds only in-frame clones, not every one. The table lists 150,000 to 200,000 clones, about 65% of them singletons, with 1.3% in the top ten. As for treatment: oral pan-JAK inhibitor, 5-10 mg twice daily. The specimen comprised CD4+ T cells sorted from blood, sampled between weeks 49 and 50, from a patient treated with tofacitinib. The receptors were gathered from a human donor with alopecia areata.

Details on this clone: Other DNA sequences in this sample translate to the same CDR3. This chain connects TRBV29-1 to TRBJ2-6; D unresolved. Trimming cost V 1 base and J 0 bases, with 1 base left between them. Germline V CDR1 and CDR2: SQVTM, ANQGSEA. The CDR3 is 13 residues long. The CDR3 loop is CSVEGSGANVLTF. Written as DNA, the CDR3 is TGCAGCGTTGAAGGCTCTGGGGCCAACGTCCTGACTTTC.

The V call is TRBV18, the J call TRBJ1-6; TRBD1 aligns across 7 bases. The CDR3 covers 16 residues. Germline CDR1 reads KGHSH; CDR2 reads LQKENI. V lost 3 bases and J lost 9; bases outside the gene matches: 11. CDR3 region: CASSPTLTGRSSPLHF. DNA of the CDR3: TGTGCCAGCTCACCCACCTTGACAGGGAGAAGTTCACCCCTCCACTTT.

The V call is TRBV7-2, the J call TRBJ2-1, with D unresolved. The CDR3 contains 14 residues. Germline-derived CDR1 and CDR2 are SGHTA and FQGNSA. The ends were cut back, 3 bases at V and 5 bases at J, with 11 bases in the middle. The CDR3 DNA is TGTGCCAGCAGCTTTGGTAGCCGTAACAATGAGCAGTTCTTC. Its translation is CASSFGSRNNEQFF.

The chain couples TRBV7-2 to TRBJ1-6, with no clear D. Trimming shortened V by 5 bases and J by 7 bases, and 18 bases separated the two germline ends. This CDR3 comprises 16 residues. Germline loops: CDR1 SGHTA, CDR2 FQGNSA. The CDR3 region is CASSPSGGFANSPLHF. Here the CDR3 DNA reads TGTGCCAGCAGCCCGTCGGGCGGTTTCGCAAATTCACCCCTCCACTTT. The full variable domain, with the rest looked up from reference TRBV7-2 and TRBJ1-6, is GAGVSQSPSNKVTEKGKDVELRCDPISGHTALYWYRQSLGQGLEFLIYFQGNSAPDKSGLPSDRFSAERTGGSVSTLTIQRTQQEDSAVYLCASSPSGGFANSPLHFGNGTRLTVT.

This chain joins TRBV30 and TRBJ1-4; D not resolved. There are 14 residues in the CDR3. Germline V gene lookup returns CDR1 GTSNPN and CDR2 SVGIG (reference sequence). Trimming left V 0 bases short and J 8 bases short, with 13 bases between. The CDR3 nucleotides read TGTGCCTGGAGTGTCGTGGGGTTGTGGGAAAAACTGTTTTTT. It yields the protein CAWSVVGLWEKLFF.

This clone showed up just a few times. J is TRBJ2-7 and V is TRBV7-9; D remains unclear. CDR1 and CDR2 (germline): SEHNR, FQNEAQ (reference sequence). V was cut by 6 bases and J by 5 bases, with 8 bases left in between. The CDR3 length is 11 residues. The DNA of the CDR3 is TGTGCCAGCAGTAGGGCTGACGAGCAGTACTTC. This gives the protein CASSRADEQYF.

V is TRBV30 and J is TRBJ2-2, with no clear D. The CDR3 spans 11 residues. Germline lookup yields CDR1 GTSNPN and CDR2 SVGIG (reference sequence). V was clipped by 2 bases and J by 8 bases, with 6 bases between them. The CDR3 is CAWSSTGELFF. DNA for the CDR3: TGTGCCTGGAGTTCCACTGGGGAGCTGTTTTTT.

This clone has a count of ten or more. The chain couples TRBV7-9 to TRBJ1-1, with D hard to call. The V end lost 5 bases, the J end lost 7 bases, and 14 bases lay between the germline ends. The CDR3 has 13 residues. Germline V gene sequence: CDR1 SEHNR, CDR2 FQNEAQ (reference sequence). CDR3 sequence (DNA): TGTGCCAGCAGCAAAGGCGCAAGCAGTGAAGCTTTCTTT. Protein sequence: CASSKGASSEAFF.

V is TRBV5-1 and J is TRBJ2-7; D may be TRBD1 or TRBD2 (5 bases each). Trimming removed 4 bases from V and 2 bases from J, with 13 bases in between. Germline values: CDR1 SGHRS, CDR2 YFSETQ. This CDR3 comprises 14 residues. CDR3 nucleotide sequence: TGCGCCAGCAGCGCCGGGACCGGAGCCTACGAGCAGTACTTC. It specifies CASSAGTGAYEQYF.

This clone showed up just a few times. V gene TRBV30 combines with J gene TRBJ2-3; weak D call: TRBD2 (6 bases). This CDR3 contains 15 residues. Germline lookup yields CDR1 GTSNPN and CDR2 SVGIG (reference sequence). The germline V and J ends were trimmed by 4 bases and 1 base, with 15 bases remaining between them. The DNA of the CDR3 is TGTGCCTGGACCCCGGCGGCTAGCGGCACAGATACGCAGTATTTT. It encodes CAWTPAASGTDTQYF.

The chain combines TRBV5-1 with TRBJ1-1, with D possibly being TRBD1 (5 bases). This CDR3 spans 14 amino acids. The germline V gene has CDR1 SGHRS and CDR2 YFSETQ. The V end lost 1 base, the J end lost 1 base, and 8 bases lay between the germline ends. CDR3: CASSLWDENTEAFF. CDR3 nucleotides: TGCGCCAGCAGCTTGTGGGACGAGAACACTGAAGCTTTCTTT. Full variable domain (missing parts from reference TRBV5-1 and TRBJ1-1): KAGVTQTPRYLIKTRGQQVTLSCSPISGHRSVSWYQQTPGQGLQFLFEYFSETQRNKGNFPGRFSGRQFSNSRSEMNVSTLELGDSALYLCASSLWDENTEAFFGQGTRLTVV.

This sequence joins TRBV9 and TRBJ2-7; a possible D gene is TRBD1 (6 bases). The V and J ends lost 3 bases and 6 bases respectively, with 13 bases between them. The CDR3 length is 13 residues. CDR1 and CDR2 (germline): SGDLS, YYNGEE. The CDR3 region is CASSAPTGGEQYF. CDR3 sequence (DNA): TGTGCCAGCAGCGCGCCGACAGGCGGCGAGCAGTACTTC.

The CDR3 nucleotides read TGTGCCAGCTCTACAGGGGGCTCTAATGAAAAACTGTTTTTT. It yields the protein CASSTGGSNEKLFF. The chain joins TRBV6-5 to TRBJ1-4; 9 bases agree with TRBD1. This CDR3 is 14 amino acids long. V shed 8 bases and J 3 bases; nucleotides not matched to a gene: 4. Germline V gene sequence: CDR1 MNHEY, CDR2 SVGAGI.

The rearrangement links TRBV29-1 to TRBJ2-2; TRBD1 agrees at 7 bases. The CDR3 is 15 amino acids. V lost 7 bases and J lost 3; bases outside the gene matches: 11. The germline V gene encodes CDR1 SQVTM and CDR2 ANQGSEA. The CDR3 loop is CSAQSRQGDTGELFF. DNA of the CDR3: TGCAGCGCACAGAGTAGACAGGGTGACACCGGGGAGCTGTTTTTT.

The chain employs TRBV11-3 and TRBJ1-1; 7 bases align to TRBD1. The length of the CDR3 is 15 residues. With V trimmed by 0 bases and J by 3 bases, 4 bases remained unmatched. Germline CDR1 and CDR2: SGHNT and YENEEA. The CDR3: CASSLDDRVDTEAFF. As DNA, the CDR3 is TGTGCCAGCAGCTTAGATGACAGGGTCGACACTGAAGCTTTCTTT.

For the CDR3, the DNA is TGCGCCAGCAGCCAAGTGTACGCCGGGTGGCCGTCCTCTGGGGCCAACGTCCTGACTTTC. Translation: CASSQVYAGWPSSGANVLTF. The chain carries TRBV4-3 and TRBJ2-6; D is unclear. The CDR3 length is 20 residues. From germline, CDR1 is LGHNA and CDR2 YSLEER. Trimming removed 1 base from V and 0 bases from J, with 19 bases in between.

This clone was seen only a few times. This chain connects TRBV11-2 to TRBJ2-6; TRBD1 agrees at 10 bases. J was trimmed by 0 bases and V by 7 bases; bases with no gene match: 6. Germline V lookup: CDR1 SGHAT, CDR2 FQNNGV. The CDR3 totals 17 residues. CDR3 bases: TGTGCCAGCACCGGGACAGGGGCCCTCTCTGGGGCCAACGTCCTGACTTTC. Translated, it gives CASTGTGALSGANVLTF.

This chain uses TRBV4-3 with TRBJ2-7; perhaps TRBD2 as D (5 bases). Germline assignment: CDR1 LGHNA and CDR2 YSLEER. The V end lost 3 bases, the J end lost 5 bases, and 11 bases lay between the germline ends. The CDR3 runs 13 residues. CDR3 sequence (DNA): TGCGCCAGCAGCCACCGGACCGGGGACGAGCAGTACTTC. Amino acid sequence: CASSHRTGDEQYF.

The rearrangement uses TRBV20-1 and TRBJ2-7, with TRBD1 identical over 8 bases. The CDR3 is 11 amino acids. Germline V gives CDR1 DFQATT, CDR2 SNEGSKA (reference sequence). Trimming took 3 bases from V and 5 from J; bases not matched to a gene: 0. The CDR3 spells CSARTGDEQYF. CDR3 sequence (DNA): TGCAGTGCTAGGACAGGGGACGAGCAGTACTTC.